Presented here are 16 T cell receptor beta chains from one specimen sequenced in a study of blood T cells in healthy people across ages. The authors ran a second PCR of 7 to 11 cycles using a sample-barcoded 5' primer and a J-beta primer mix. TCRdb passed the 5' RACE reads through MiXCR, listing each CDR3 protein once. The sample contains around 790,000 distinct CDR3 sequences, about 42% of which appear only once. Sequencing used blood. The receptors stem from a man aged 60 to 75 in good health.

This clonotype has more than one count but fewer than ten. The CDR3, as DNA: TGTGCCAGCAGCGTTAACCCGGCGGAGACCCAGTACTTC. Residues: CASSVNPAETQYF. V usage is TRBV9 and J usage is TRBJ2-7; no firm D call. TRBJ2-5 explains the end of the DNA better; the J call may be wrong. CDR1 is SGDLS and CDR2 is YYNGEE in the germline V gene. The CDR3 length is 13 residues.

The chain joins TRBV19 to TRBJ2-1, with D possibly being TRBD1 (6 bases). This CDR3 has 15 residues. V shed 11 bases and J shed 3 bases, with 20 bases lying between them. In germline, CDR1 is LNHDA, CDR2 SQIVND (reference sequence). Here the CDR3 DNA reads TGTGCCTCACGCAATAGTGGGACATTCTACAATGAGCAGTTCTTC. As protein: CASRNSGTFYNEQFF.

The rearrangement uses TRBV6-5 and TRBJ2-3, with D hard to call. V was pared by 0 bases and J by 3 bases, with 10 bases between. Germline V gives CDR1 MNHEY, CDR2 SVGAGI. The CDR3 totals 15 residues. CDR3 nucleotides: TGTGCCAGCAGTTACTCTAGCTTTAGGACAGATACGCAGTATTTT. This encodes CASSYSSFRTDTQYF.

Of note for this clonotype: One base away lies a much larger clone, so this may be a sequencing read error. The V and J genes are TRBV27 and TRBJ1-2; 10 bases are shared with TRBD1. J lost 4 bases, V lost 6 bases, and 2 bases had no gene match. Germline V lookup: CDR1 MNHEY, CDR2 SMNVEV (reference sequence). This CDR3 contains 13 residues. The CDR3 is CASRDRGAYGYTF. CDR3 bases: TGTGCCAGCAGGGACAGGGGGGCCTATGGCTACACCTTC.

This clonotype was counted between two and nine times. V usage is TRBV3-1 and J usage is TRBJ1-2; no clear D gene. The CDR3 is 16 amino acids. CDR1 LGHDT and CDR2 YNNKEL come from the germline V gene (reference sequence). The ends were cut back, 1 base at V and 1 base at J, with 13 bases in the middle. The CDR3 nucleotides read TGTGCCAGCAGCCAAGCTCAGGTTCCTTATAACTATGGCTACACCTTC. Protein sequence: CASSQAQVPYNYGYTF.

This clonotype turned up a few times. The chain links TRBV7-2 to TRBJ1-1, with D possibly being TRBD1 (6 bases). The CDR3 length is 15 residues. Trimming took off 0 bases at V and 1 base at J, with 9 bases between the two ends. Germline values: CDR1 SGHTA, CDR2 FQGNSA. The CDR3 region is CASSLAAGANTEAFF. For the CDR3, the DNA is TGTGCCAGCAGCTTAGCCGCGGGGGCGAACACTGAAGCTTTCTTT.

The count of this clonotype is one. This chain uses TRBV6-5 with TRBJ2-7; 7 bases align to TRBD1. The CDR3 spans 14 residues. The V and J ends lost 4 bases and 3 bases, in that order; junction bases with no gene match: 6. The germline V gene has CDR1 MNHEY and CDR2 SVGAGI. This chain's CDR3 is CASSFTGANYEQYF. CDR3 bases: TGTGCCAGCAGTTTTACAGGGGCCAACTACGAGCAGTACTTC.

This clonotype was found a few times. The chain has TRBV6-2 or TRBV6-3 and TRBJ2-3, with D tentatively TRBD1 (6 bases). Trimming left V 7 bases short and J 4 bases short, with 12 bases between. This CDR3 contains 13 residues. The V gene's germline CDR1 is MNHEY and CDR2 SVGEGT. The CDR3 here is CASIHEGADTQYF. The CDR3 nucleotides read TGTGCCAGCATTCACGAGGGGGCAGATACGCAGTATTTT.

This clonotype was counted between two and nine times. This sequence joins TRBV6-5 and TRBJ2-1; 9 bases agree with TRBD1. V lost 0 bases, J lost 5 bases, and 5 bases stayed unmatched. The CDR3 loop spans 16 amino acids. CDR1 MNHEY and CDR2 SVGAGI come from the germline V gene. In DNA, the CDR3 is TGTGCCAGCAGTTACTCAGGGACAGGGAGTCACAATGAGCAGTTCTTC. This codes for CASSYSGTGSHNEQFF.

The chain recombines TRBV10-3 with TRBJ2-7; 8 positions agree with TRBD2. The trim removed 4 bases at V and 6 bases at J, leaving 2 bases unmatched. The CDR3 spans 12 residues. Germline V gene lookup returns CDR1 ENHRY and CDR2 SYGVKD. CDR3 bases: TGTGCCATCAGTGGCGGGGGGCTCGAGCAGTACTTC. It encodes CAISGGGLEQYF.

The CDR3 reads CATSDGTSGGLQETQYF. The CDR3 region has the DNA TGTGCCACCAGTGATGGGACTAGCGGGGGATTGCAAGAGACCCAGTACTTC. The chain recombines TRBV24-1 with TRBJ2-5; TRBD2 agrees at 14 bases. The germline CDR1 and CDR2 sequences are KGHDR and SFDVKD. The CDR3 contains 17 residues. V lost 3 bases, J lost 2 bases, and 4 bases stayed unmatched.

The V gene is TRBV6-2 or TRBV6-3, the J gene TRBJ2-5, with D possibly being TRBD1 (9 bases). CDR1 and CDR2 (germline): MNHEY, SVGEGT. Trimming removed 6 bases at V and 3 bases at J, with 23 bases between. The CDR3 is 17 residues long. The CDR3 nucleotides read TGTGCCAGCAGCACACGGACAGGGGTAGCGGGAAAAGAGACCCAGTACTTC. This translates into CASSTRTGVAGKETQYF.

This clonotype occurred a few times. The J gene is TRBJ1-5, the V gene TRBV15; no clear D gene. Trimming removed 1 base at V and 4 bases at J, with 8 bases between. In germline, CDR1 is LNHNV, CDR2 YYDKDF (reference sequence). The CDR3 consists of 14 residues. This CDR3 reads CATSRVESNQPQHF. CDR3 in DNA: TGTGCCACCAGCAGAGTAGAATCTAATCAGCCCCAGCATTTT.

The chain is built from TRBV9 and TRBJ2-2, with a weak D call TRBD2 (6 bases). This CDR3 is 15 amino acids long. Germline loops: CDR1 SGDLS, CDR2 YYNGEE. V lost 4 bases, J lost 2 bases, and 12 bases lay in between. The CDR3 DNA follows: TGTGCCAGCAGCCCCACCGGGACTAACACCGGGGAGCTGTTTTTT. Translating it yields CASSPTGTNTGELFF.

This chain uses TRBV6-5 with TRBJ2-2; 7 nucleotides line up with TRBD2. J gave up 5 bases and V 6 bases, and 12 bases lay outside the gene matches. The germline gives CDR1 MNHEY, CDR2 SVGAGI. This CDR3 region has 16 residues. The CDR3 nucleotides are TGTGCCAGCAGGCGAGCCCCGGGGGGTGTTACCGGGGAGCTGTTTTTT. Translating gives CASRRAPGGVTGELFF.

Comment on this clonotype: One end of the junction varies from germline; a read error may be responsible. V is TRBV11-2 and J is TRBJ2-7, with unresolved D. CDR1 is SGHAT, CDR2 FQNNGV, per germline. The CDR3 has 14 residues. CDR3: CASSLVWVPYKQYF. The CDR3 DNA follows: TGTGCCAGCAGCTTAGTTTGGGTTCCCTACAAGCAGTACTTC.